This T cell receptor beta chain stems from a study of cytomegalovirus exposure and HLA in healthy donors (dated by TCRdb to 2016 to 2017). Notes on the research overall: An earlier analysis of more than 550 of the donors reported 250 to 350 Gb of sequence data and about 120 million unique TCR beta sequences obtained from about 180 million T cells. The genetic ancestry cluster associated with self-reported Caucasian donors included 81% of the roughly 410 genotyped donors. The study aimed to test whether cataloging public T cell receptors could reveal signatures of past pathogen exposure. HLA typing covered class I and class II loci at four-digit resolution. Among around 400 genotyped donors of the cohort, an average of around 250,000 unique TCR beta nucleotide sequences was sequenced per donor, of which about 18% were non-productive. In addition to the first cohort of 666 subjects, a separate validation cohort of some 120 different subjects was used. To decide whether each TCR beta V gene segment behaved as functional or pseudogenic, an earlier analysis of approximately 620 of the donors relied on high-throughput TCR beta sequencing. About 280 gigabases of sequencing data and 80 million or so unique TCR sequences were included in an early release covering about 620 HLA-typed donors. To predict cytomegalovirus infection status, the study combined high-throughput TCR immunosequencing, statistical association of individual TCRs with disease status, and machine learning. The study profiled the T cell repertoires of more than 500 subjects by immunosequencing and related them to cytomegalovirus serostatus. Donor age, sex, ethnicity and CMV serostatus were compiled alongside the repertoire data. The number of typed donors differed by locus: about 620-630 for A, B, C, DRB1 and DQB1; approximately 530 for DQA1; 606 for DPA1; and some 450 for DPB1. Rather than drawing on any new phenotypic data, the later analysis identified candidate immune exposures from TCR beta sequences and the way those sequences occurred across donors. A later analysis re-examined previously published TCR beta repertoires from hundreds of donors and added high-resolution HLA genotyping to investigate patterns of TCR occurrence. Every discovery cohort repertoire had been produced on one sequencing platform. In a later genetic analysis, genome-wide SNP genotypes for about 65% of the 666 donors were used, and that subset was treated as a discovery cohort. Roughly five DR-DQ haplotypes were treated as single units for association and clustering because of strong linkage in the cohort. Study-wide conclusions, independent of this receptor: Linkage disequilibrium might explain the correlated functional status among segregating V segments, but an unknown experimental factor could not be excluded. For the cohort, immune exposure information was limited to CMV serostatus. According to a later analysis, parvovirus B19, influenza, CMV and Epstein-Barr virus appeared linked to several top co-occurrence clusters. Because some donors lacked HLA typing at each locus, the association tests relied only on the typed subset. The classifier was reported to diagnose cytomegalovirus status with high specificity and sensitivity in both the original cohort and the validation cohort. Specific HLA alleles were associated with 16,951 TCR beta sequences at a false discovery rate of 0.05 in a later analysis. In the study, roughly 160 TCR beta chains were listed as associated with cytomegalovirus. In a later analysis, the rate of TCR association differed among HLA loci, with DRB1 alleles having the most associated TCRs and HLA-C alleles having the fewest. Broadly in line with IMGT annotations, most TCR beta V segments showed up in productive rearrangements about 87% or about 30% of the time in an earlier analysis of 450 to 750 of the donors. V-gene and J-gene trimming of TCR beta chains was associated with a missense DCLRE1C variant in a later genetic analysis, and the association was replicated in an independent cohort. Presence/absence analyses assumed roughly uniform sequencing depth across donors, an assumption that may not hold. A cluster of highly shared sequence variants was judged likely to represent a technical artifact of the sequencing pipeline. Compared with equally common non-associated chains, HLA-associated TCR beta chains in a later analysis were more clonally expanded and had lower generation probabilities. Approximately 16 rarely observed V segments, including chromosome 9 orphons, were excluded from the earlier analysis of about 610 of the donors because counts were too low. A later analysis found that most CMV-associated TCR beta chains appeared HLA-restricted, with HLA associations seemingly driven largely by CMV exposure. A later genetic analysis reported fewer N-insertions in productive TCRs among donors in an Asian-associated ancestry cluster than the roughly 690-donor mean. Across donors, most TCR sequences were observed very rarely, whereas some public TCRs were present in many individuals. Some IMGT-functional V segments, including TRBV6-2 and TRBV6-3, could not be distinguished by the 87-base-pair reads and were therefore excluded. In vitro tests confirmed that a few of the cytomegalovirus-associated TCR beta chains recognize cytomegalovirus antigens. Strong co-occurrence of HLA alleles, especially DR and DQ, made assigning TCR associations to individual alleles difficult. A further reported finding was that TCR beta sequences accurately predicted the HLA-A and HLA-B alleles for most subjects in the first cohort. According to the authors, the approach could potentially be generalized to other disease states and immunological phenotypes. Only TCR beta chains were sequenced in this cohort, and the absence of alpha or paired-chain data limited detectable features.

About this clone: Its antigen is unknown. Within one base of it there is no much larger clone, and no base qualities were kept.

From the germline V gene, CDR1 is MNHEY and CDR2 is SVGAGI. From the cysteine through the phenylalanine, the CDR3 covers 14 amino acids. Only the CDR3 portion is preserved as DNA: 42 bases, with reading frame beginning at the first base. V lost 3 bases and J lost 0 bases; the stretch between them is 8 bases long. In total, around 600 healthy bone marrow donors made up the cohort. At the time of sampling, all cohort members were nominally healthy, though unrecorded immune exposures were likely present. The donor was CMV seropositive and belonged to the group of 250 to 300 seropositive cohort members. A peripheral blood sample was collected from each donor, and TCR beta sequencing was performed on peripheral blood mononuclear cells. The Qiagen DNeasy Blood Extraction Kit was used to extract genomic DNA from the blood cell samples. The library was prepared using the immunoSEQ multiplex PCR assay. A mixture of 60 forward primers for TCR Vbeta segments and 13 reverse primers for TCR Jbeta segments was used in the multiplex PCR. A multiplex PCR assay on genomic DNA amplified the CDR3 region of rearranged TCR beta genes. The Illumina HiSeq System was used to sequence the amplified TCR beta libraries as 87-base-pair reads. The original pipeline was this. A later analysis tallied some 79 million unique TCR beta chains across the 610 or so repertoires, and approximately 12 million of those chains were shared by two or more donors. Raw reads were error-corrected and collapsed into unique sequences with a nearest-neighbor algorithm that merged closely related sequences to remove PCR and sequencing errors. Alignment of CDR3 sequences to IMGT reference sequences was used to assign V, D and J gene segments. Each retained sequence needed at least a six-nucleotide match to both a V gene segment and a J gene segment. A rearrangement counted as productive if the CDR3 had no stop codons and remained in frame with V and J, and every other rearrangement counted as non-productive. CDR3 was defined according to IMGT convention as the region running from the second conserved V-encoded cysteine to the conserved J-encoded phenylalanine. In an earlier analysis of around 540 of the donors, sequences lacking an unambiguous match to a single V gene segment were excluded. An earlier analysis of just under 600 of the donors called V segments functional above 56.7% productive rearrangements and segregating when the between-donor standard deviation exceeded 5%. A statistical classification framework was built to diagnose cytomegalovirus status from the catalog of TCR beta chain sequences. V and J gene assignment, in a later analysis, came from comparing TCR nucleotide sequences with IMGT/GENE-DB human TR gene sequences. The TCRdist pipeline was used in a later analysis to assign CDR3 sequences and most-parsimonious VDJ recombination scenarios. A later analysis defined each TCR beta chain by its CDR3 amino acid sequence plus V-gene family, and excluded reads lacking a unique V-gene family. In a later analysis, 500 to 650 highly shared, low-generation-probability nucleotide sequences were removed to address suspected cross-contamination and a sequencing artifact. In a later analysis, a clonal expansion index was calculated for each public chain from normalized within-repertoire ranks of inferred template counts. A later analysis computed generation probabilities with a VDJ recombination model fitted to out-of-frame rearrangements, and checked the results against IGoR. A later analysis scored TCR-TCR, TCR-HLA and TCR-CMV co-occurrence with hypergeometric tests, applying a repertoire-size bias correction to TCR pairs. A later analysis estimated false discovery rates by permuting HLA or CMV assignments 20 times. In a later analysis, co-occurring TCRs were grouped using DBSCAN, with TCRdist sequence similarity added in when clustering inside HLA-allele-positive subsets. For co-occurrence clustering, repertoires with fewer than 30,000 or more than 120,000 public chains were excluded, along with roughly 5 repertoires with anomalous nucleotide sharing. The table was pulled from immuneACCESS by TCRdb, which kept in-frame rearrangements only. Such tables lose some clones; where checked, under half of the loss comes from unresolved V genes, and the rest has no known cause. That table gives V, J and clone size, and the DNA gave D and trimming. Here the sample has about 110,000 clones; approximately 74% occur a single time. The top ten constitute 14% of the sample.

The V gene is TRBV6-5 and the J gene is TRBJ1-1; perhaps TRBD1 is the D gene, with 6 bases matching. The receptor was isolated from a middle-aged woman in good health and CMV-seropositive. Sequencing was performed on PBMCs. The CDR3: CASSYGTLNTEAFF. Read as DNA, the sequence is TGTGCCAGCAGTTATGGGACACTGAACACTGAAGCTTTCTTT.